This T cell receptor (beta chain) was obtained from a study of Graves' ophthalmopathy and Graves' hyperthyroidism. This clonotype was observed at least ten times. Its cognate antigen is unknown. Study-wide points: The blood repertoire also included most expanded thyroid clonotypes above 0.001 frequency. Its predictions of ophthalmopathy progression gave the model approximately 65% sensitivity and 72% to 85% specificity.

Using RNA transcripts, the TCR beta CDR3 regions were amplified. The first-round RT-PCR employed HTBI primers together with the Qiagen OneStep RT-PCR kit. A multiplex PCR was then performed as the second round. Via MiXCR, TCRdb re-called the multiplex PCR reads, giving one row per CDR3 protein. The table lists around 590,000 distinct CDR3 sequences, just under 40% of them singletons. The CDR3 spans 15 residues. Trimming took off 0 bases at V and 5 bases at J, with 14 bases between the two ends. Germline assignment: CDR1 SGHDT and CDR2 YYEEEE. Clinical symptoms, serum thyroxine, TRAb, thyroid ultrasound and orbital computed tomography determined diagnosis.

The V and J genes are TRBV5-6 and TRBJ1-1; D is unclear. This TCR was recovered from an adult man with Graves' hyperthyroidism. Sequenced sample: peripheral blood or thyroid tissue (not recorded which). CDR3 in amino acids: CASSLGAGAWTEAFF. CDR3 bases: TGTGCCAGCAGCTTGGGAGCGGGCGCGTGGACTGAAGCTTTCTTT.